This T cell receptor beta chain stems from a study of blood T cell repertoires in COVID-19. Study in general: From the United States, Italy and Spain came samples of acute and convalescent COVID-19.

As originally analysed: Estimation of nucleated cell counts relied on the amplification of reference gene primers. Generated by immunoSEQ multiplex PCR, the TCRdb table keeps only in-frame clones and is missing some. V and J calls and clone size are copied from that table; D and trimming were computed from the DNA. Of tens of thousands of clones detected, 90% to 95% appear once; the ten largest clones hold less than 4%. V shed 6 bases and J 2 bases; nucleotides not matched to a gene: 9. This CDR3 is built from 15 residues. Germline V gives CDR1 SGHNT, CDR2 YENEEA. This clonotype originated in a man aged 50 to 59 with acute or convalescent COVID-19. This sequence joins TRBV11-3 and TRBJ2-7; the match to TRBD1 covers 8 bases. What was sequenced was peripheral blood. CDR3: CASRYGTGLAYEQYF. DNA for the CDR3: TGTGCCAGCAGGTACGGGACAGGCCTAGCCTACGAGCAGTACTTC.